This T cell receptor beta chain is from a study of shared clonotypes between healthy human individuals. Genomic DNA belonging to each subset was distributed in equal measure over several immunoSEQ plates. Per the study methods: Junction-only immunoSEQ data arrived without quality scores, meaning filtering differed. Sequencing used immunoSEQ multiplex PCR; TCRdb keeps in-frame clones, though not all of them. D and trimming were read from the DNA, whereas the V and J calls and clone size are those reported in that table. There are 2,500,000 or so clones in the sample; 93% occur only once, and around 0.37% lies in the top ten. The germline gives CDR1 SNHLY, CDR2 FYNNEI. Trimming took off 8 bases at V and 0 bases at J, with 10 bases between the two ends. This CDR3 region has 13 residues. This clone was recorded only once. Other nucleotide sequences in the sample specify the same CDR3. Healthy HIV-negative adults without recent acute infections or vaccinations served as donors.

Sequencing input: naive CD4+ T cells from PBMCs. Subset here: CD45RA+ positively selected. The receptor was derived from a man aged 18 to 30 in good health. Some clones in this sample may be carry-over from other donors' samples. The V and J genes are TRBV2 and TRBJ1-2; D call uncertain. In DNA, the CDR3 is TGTGCCAGCTCCCCGGGATCTAACTATGGCTACACCTTC. This gives the protein CASSPGSNYGYTF.